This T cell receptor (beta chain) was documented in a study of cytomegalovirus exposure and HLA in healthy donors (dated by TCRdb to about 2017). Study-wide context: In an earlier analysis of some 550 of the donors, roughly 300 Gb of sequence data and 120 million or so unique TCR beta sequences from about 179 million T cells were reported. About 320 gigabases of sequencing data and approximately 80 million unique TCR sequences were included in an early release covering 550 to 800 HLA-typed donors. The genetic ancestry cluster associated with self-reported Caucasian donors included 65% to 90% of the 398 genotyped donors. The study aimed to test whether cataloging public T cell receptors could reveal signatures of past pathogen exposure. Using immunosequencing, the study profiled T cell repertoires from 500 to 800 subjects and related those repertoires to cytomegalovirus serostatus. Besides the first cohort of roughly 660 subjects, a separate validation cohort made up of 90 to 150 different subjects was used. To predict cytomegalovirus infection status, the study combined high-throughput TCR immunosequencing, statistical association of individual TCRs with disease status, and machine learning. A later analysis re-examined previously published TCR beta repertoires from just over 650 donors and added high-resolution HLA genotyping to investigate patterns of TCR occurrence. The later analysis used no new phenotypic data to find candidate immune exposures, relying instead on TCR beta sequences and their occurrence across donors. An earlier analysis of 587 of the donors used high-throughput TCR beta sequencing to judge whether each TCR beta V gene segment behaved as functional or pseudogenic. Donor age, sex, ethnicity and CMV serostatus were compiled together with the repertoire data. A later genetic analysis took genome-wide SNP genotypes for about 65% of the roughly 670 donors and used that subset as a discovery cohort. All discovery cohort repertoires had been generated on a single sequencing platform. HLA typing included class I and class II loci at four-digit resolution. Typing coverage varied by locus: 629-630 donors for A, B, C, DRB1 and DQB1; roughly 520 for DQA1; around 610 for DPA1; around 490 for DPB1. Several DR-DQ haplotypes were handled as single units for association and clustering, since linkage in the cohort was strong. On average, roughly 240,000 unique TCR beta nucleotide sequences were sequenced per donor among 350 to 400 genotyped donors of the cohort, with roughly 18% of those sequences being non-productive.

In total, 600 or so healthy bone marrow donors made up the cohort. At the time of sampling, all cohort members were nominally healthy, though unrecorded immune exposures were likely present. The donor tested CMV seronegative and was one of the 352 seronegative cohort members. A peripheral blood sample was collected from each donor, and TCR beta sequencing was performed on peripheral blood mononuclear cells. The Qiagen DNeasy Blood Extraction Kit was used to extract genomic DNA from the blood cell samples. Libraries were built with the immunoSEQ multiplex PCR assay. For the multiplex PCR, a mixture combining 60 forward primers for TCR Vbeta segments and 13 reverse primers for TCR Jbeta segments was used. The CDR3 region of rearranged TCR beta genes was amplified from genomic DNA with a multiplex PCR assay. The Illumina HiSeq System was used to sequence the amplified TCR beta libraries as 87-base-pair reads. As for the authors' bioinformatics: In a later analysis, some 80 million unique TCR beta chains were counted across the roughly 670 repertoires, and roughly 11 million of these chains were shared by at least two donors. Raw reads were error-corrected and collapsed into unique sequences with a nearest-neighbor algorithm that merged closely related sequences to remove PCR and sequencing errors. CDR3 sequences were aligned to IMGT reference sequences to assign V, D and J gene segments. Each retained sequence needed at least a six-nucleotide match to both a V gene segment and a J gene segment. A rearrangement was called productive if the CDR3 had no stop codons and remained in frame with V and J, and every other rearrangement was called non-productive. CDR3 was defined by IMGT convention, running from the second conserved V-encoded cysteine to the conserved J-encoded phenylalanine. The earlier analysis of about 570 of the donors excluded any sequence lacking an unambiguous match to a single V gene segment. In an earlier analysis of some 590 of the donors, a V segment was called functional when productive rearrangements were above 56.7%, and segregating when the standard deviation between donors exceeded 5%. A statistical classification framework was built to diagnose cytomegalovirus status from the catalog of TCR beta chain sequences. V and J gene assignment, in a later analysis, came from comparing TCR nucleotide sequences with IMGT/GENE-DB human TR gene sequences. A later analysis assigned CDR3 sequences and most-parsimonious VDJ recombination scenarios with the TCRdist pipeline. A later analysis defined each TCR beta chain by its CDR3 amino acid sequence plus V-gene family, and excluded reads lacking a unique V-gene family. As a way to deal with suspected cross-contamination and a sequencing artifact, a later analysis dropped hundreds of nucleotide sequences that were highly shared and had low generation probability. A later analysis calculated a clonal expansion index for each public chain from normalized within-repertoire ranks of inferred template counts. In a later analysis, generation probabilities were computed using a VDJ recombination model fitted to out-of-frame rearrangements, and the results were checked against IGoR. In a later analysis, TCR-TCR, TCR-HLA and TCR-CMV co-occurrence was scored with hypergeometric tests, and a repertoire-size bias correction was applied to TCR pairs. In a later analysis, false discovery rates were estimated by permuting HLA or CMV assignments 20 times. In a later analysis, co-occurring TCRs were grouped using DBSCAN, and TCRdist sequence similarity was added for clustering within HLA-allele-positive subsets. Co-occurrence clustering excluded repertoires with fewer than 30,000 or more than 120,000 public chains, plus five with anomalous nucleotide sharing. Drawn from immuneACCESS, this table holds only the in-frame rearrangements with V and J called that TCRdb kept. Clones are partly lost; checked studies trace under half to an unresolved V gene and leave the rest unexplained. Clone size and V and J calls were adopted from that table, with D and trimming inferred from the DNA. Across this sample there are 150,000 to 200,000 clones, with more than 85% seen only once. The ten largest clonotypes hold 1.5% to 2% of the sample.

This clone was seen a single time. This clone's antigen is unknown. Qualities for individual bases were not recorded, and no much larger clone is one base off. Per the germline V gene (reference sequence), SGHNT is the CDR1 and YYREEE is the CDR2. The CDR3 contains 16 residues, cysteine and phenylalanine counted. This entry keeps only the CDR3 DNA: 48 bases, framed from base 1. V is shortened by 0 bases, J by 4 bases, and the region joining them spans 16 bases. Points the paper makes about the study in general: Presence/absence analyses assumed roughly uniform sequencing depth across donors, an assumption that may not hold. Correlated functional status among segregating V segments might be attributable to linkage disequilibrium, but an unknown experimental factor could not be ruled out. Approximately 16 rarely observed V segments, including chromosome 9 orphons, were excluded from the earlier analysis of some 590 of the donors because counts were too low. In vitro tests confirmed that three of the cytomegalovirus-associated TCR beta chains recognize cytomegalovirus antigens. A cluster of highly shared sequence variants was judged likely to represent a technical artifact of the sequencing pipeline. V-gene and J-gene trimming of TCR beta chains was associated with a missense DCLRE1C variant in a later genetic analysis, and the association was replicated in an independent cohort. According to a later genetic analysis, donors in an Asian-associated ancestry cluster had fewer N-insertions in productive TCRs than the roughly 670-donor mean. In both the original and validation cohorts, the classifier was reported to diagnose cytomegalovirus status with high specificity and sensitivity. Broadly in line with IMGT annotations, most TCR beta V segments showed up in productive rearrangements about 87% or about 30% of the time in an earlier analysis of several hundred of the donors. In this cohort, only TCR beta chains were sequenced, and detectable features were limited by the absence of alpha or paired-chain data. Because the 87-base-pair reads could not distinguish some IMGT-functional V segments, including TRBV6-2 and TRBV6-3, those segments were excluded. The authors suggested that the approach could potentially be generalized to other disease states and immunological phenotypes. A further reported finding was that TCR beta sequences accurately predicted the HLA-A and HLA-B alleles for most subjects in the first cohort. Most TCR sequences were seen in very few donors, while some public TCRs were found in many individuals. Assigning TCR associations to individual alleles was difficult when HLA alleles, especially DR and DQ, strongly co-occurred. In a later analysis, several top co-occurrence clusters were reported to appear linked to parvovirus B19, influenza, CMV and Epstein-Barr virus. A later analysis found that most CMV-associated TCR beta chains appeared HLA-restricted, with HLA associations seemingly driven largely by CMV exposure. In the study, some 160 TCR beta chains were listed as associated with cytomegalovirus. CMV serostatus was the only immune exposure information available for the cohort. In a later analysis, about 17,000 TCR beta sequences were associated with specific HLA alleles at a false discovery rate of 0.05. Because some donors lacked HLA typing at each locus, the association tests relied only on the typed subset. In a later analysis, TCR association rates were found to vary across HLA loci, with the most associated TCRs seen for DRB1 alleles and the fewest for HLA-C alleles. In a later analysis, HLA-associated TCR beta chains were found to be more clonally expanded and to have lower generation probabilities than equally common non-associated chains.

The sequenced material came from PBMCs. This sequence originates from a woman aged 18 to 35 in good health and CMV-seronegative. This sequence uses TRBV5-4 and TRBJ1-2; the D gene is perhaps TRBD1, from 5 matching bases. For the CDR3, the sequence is CASSLVNPGQRYGYTF. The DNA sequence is TGTGCCAGCAGCTTGGTTAATCCAGGGCAGCGCTATGGCTACACCTTC.